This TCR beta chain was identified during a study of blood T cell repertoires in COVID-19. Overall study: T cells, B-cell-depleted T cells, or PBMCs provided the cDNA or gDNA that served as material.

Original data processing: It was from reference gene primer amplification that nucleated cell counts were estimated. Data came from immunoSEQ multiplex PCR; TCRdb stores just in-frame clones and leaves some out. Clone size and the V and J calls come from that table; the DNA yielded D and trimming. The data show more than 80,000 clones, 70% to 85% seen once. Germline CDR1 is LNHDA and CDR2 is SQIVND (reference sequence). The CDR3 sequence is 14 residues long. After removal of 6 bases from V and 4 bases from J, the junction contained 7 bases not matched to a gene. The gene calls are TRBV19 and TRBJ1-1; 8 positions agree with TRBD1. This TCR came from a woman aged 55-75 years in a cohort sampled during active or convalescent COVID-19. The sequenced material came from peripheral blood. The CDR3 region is CASSDRGGGTEAFF. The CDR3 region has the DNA TGTGCCAGTAGCGACAGGGGTGGTGGCACTGAAGCTTTCTTT.